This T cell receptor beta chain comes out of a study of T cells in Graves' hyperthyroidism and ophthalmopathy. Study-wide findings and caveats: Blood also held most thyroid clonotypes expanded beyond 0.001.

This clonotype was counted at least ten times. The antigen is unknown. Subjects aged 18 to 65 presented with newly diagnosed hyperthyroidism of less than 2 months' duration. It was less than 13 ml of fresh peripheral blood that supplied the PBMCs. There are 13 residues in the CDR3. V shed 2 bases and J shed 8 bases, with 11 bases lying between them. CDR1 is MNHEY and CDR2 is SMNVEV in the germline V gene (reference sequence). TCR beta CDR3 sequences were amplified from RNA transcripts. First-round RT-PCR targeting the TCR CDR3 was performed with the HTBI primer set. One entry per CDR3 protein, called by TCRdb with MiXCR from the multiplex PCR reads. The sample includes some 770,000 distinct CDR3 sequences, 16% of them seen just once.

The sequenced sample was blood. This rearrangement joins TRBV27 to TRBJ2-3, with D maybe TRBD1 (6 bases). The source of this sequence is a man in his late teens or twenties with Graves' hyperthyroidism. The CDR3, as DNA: TGTGCCAGCAGTTTAACAGGGATGGGTACGCAGTATTTT. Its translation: CASSLTGMGTQYF.